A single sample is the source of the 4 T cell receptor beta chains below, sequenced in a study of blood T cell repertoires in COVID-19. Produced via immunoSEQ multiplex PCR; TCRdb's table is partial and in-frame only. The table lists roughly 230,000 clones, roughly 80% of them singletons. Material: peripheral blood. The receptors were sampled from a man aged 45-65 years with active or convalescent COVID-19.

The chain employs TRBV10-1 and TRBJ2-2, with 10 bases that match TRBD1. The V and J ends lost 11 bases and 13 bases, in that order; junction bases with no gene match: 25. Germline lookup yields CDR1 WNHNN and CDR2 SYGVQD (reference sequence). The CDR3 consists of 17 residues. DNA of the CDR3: TGCGCCTGCCGGAAAGGACAGGGGGTGGGAGGTAGCGGAGTGCTGTTTTTT. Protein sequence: CACRKGQGVGGSGVLFF.

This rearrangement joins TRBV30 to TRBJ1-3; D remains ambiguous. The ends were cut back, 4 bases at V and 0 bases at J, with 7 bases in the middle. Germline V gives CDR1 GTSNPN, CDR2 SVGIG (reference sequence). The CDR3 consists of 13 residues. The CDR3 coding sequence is TGTGCCTGGATATCGAGCTCTGGAAACACCATATATTTT. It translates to CAWISSSGNTIYF.

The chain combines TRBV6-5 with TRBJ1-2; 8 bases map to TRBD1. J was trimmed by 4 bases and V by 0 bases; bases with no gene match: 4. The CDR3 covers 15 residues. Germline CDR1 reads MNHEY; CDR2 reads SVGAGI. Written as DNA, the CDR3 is TGTGCCAGCAGTTACTCCGCAGGGGGCATCTATGGCTACACCTTC. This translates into CASSYSAGGIYGYTF.

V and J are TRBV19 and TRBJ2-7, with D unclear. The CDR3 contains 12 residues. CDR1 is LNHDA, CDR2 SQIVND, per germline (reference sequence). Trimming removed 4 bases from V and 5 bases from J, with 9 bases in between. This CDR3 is CASSTAPDEQYF. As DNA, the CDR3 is TGTGCCAGTAGTACAGCGCCCGACGAGCAGTACTTC.